The rows below give T cell receptor beta chains drawn from one sample of a study of shared clonotypes between healthy human individuals. Generated by immunoSEQ multiplex PCR, the TCRdb table keeps only in-frame clones and is missing some. The sample holds roughly 400,000 clones, around 96% seen once. The sample comprised memory CD8+ T cells sorted from blood. These receptors were taken from a man aged 30-40 years in good health. The CDR3 runs from the conserved cysteine through the conserved F or W. D genes are given only for firm matches.

V gene: TRBV7-9; D gene: NA; J gene: TRBJ2-7; CDR3 protein: CASSPGRQISYEQYF; CDR3 DNA: TGTGCCAGCAGCCCCGGAAGACAGATCAGCTACGAGCAGTACTTC
V gene: TRBV30; D gene: NA; J gene: TRBJ2-5; CDR3 protein: CAWSVGLHTKGETQYF; CDR3 DNA: TGTGCCTGGAGTGTAGGACTCCACACAAAGGGTGAGACCCAGTACTTC
V gene: TRBV27; D gene: NA; J gene: TRBJ1-1; CDR3 protein: CASRALALVNTEAFF; CDR3 DNA: TGTGCCAGCAGGGCTCTGGCCCTAGTGAACACTGAAGCTTTCTTT
V gene: TRBV11-2; D gene: NA; J gene: TRBJ2-7; CDR3 protein: CASSFGIGSYEQYF; CDR3 DNA: TGTGCCAGCAGCTTCGGTATTGGCTCCTACGAGCAGTACTTC
V gene: TRBV7-8; D gene: TRBD2; J gene: TRBJ2-3; CDR3 protein: CASSQTSPTDTQYF; CDR3 DNA: TGTGCCAGCAGCCAGACTAGCCCCACAGATACGCAGTATTTT
V gene: TRBV11-3; D gene: TRBD2; J gene: TRBJ2-1; CDR3 protein: CASSLESGRAYNEQFF; CDR3 DNA: TGTGCCAGCAGCTTAGAGAGCGGGAGGGCCTACAATGAGCAGTTCTTC
V gene: TRBV27; D gene: NA; J gene: TRBJ2-5; CDR3 protein: CASSDRKETQYF; CDR3 DNA: TGTGCCAGCAGTGACAGAAAAGAGACCCAGTACTTC
V gene: TRBV10-3; D gene: NA; J gene: TRBJ2-1; CDR3 protein: CAISESAGTSYNEQFF; CDR3 DNA: TGTGCCATCAGTGAATCAGCCGGGACCTCCTACAATGAGCAGTTCTTC
V gene: TRBV29-1; D gene: TRBD1; J gene: TRBJ2-7; CDR3 protein: CSVGQGAYEQYF; CDR3 DNA: TGCAGCGTTGGACAGGGGGCCTACGAGCAGTACTTC
V gene: TRBV28; D gene: NA; J gene: TRBJ1-4; CDR3 protein: CASRHEKLFF; CDR3 DNA: TGTGCCAGCAGGCATGAAAAACTGTTTTTT
V gene: TRBV6-6; D gene: NA; J gene: TRBJ2-2; CDR3 protein: CASSYSEWATGELFF; CDR3 DNA: TGTGCCAGCAGTTACTCGGAGTGGGCAACCGGGGAGCTGTTTTTT
V gene: TRBV4-2; D gene: NA; J gene: TRBJ2-3; CDR3 protein: CASSQQAVQTDTQYF; CDR3 DNA: TGTGCCAGCAGCCAACAAGCTGTTCAAACAGATACGCAGTATTTT
V gene: TRBV13; D gene: NA; J gene: TRBJ2-1; CDR3 protein: CASSRGGSMSSYNEQFF; CDR3 DNA: TGTGCCAGCAGCCGGGGAGGTAGCATGAGCTCCTACAATGAGCAGTTCTTC